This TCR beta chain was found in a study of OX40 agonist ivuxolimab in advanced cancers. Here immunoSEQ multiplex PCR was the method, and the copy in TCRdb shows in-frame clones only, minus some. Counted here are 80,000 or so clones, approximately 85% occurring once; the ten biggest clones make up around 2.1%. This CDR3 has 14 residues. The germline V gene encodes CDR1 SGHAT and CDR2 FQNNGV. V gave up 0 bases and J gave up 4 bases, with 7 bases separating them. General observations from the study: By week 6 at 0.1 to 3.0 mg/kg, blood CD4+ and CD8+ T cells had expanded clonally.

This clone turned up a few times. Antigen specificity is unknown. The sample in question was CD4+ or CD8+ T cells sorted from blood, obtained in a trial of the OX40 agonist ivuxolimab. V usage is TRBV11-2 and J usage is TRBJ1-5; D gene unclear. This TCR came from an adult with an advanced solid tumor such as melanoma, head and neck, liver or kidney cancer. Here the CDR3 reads CASSLDLGNQPQHF. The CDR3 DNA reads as TGTGCCAGCAGCTTAGATCTGGGAAATCAGCCCCAGCATTTT.